These 2 T cell receptor beta chains share one sample of origin, sequenced in a study of long-term antiretroviral therapy in people with HIV (dated by TCRdb to between 2021 and 2023). The immunoSEQ hsTCRB v3.0 assay was used at survey level resolution for TRB variable region sequencing. The table was pulled from immuneACCESS by TCRdb, which kept in-frame rearrangements only. Such tables lose some clones; where checked, under half of the loss comes from unresolved V genes, and the rest has no known cause. In all, the sample holds 20,000 to 25,000 clones, and 80% of those were seen once. The ten largest clones take up around 15% of the sample. The material sequenced was unsorted PBMCs, taken 2.9 years after starting antiretroviral therapy. These TCRs come from a woman in her 30s with HIV.

The genes are TRBV7-9 and TRBJ1-1; 7 nucleotides line up with TRBD1. Germline CDR1 is SEHNR and CDR2 is FQNEAQ (reference sequence). The CDR3 length is 16 residues. V shed 4 bases, J shed 6 bases, and the junction held 14 bases outside the gene matches. The CDR3 sequence: CASSSLYTGELAEAFF. DNA for the CDR3: TGTGCCAGCAGCTCACTCTATACAGGGGAACTCGCTGAAGCTTTCTTT.

V gene TRBV19 combines with J gene TRBJ2-2; D unresolved. Trimming shortened V by 5 bases and J by 0 bases, and 13 bases separated the two germline ends. There are 16 residues in the CDR3. Germline V CDR1 and CDR2: LNHDA, SQIVND (reference sequence). DNA of the CDR3: TGTGCCAGTAGTTCGGCAGGAAGTGCGAACACCGGGGAGCTGTTTTTT. Its protein product is CASSSAGSANTGELFF.